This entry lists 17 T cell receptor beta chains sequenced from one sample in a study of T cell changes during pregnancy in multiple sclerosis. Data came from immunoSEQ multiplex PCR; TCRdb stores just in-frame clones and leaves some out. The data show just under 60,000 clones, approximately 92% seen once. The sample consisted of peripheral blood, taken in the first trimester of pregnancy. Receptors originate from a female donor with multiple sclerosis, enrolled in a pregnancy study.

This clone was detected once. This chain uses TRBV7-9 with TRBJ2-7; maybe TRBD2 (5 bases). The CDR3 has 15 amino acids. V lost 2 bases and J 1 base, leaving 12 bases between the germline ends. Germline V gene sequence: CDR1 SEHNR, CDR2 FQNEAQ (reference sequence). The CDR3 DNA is TGTGCCAGCAGCTTAAGAGGGTCCCCTTCCTACGAGCAGTACTTC. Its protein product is CASSLRGSPSYEQYF.

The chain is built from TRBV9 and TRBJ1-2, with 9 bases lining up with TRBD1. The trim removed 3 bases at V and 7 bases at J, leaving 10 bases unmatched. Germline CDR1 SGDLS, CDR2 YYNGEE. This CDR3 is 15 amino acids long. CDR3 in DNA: TGTGCCAGCAGCGAGGGGACAGGGCACAGGTCTGGCTACACCTTC. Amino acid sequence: CASSEGTGHRSGYTF.

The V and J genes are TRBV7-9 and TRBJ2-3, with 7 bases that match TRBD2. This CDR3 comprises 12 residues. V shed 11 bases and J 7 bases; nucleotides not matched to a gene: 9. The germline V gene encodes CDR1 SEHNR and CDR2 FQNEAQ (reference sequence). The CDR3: CALGSGGNTQYF. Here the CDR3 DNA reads TGTGCCCTCGGATCCGGGGGGAATACGCAGTATTTT. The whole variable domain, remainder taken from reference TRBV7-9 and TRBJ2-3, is DTGVSQNPRHKITKRGQNVTFRCDPISEHNRLYWYRQTLGQGPEFLTYFQNEAQLEKSRLLSDRFSAERPKGSFSTLEIQRTEQGDSAMYLCALGSGGNTQYFGPGTRLTVL.

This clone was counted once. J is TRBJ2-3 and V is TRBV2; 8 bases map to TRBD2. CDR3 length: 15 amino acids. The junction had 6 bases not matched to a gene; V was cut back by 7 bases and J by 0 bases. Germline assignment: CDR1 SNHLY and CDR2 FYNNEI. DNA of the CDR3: TGTGCCAGCATCGAGAGCGGGGGCAGCACAGATACGCAGTATTTT. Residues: CASIESGGSTDTQYF.

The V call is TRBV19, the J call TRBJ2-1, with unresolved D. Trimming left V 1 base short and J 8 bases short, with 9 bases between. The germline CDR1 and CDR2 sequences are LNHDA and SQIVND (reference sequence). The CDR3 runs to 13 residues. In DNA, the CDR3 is TGTGCCAGTAGTATAGTGGGCACCCATGAGCAGTTCTTC. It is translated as CASSIVGTHEQFF.

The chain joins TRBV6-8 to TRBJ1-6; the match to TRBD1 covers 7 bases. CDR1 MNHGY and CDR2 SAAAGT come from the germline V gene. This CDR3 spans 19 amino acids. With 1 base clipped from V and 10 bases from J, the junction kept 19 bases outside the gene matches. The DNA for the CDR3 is TGTGCCAGCAGTTACTTTAGACAGGGTACCTTGGCGAATTGGTCACCCCTCCACTTT. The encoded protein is CASSYFRQGTLANWSPLHF.

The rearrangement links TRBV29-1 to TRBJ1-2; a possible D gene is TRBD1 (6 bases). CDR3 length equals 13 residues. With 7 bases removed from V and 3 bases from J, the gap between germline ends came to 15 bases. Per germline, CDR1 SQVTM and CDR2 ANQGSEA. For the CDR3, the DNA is TGCAGCGGTACAGGGATTAGGGACTATGGCTACACCTTC. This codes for CSGTGIRDYGYTF.

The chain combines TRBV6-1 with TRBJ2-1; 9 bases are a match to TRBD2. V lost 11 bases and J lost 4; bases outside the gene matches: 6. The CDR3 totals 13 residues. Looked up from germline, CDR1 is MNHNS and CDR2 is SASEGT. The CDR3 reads CAGQRGDYNEQFF. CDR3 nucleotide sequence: TGTGCCGGGCAGCGGGGGGATTACAATGAGCAGTTCTTC.

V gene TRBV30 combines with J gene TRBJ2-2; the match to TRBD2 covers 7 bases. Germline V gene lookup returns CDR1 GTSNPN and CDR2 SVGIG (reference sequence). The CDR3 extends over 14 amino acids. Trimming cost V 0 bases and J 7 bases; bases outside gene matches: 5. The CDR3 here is CAWSVRGGSGELFF. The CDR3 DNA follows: TGTGCCTGGAGTGTACGGGGAGGGAGCGGGGAGCTGTTTTTT. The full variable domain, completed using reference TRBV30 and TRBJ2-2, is SQTIHQWPATLVQPVGSPLSLECTVEGTSNPNLYWYRQAAGRGLQLLFYSVGIGQISSEVPQNLSASRPQDRQFILSSKKLLLSDSGFYLCAWSVRGGSGELFFGEGSRLTVL.

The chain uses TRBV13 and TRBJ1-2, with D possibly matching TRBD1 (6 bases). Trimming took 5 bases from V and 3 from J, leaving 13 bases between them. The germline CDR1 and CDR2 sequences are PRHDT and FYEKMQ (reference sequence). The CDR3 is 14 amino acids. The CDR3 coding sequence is TGTGCCAGCAGCCCCCTCAACAGGGACTATGGCTACACCTTC. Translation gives CASSPLNRDYGYTF.

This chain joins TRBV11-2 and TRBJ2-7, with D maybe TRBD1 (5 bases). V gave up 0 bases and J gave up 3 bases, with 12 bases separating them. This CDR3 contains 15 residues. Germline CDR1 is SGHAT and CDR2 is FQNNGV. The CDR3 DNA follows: TGTGCCAGCAGCTTAGAGCCAGGGCAGGTCTACGAGCAGTACTTC. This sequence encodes CASSLEPGQVYEQYF.

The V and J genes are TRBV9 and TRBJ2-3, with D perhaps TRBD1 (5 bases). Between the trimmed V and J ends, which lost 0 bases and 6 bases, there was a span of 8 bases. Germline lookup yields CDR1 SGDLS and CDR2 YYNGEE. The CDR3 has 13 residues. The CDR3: CASSVDPGDTQYF. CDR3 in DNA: TGTGCCAGCAGCGTAGACCCAGGGGATACGCAGTATTTT.

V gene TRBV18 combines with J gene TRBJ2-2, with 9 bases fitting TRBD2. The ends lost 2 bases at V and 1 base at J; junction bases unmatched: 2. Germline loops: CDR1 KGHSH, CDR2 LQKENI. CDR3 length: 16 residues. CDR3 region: CASSPASGVNTGELFF. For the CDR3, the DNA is TGTGCCAGCTCACCAGCTAGCGGGGTGAACACCGGGGAGCTGTTTTTT. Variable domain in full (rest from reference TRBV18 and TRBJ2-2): NAGVMQNPRHLVRRRGQEARLRCSPMKGHSHVYWYRQLPEEGLKFMVYLQKENIIDESGMPKERFSAEFPKEGPSILRIQQVVRGDSAAYFCASSPASGVNTGELFFGEGSRLTVL.

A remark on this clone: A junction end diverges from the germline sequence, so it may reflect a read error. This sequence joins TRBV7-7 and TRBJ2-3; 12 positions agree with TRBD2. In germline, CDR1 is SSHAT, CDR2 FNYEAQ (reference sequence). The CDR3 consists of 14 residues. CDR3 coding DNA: TGTGCTAGCAGCCCAGGACTAGCGGGGGATACGCAGTATTTT. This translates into CASSPGLAGDTQYF.

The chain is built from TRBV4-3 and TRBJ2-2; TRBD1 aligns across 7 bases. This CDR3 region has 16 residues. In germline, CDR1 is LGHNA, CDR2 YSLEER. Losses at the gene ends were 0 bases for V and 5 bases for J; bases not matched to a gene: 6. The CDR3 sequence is CASSQEVGQFTGELFF. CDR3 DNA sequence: TGCGCCAGCAGCCAAGAAGTGGGACAGTTTACCGGGGAGCTGTTTTTT.

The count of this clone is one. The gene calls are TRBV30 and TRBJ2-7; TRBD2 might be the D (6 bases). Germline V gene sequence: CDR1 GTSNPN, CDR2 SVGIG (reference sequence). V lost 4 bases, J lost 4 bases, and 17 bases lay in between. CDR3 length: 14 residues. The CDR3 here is CAWKGAGNLYEQYF. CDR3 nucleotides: TGTGCCTGGAAGGGTGCGGGGAACTTATACGAGCAGTACTTC.

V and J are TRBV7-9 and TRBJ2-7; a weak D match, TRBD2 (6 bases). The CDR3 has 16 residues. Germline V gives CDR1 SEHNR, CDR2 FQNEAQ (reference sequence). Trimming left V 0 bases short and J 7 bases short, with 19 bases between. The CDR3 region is CASSLASGGPLGEQYF. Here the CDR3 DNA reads TGTGCCAGCAGCTTAGCGTCCGGGGGACCCTTGGGAGAGCAGTACTTC.